These 2 T cell receptor beta chains were sequenced from one sample in a study of T cell repertoires in cytomegalovirus infection. One entry per CDR3 protein results from TCRdb running MiXCR on the reads. The sample shows approximately 160,000 distinct CDR3 sequences, roughly 17% of them seen only once. What was sequenced was CD8+ T cells from PBMCs. The receptors were gathered from a human donor in good health (CMV status not recorded). Some clones in this sample may be carry-over from other donors' samples.

The CDR3: CASSYSLGRGTEAFF. For the CDR3, the DNA is TGTGCCAGCAGTTACTCCTTGGGGCGGGGCACTGAAGCTTTCTTT. The V gene is TRBV6-2 or TRBV6-3, the J gene TRBJ1-1, with D tentatively TRBD1 (5 bases). CDR1 and CDR2 from the germline V gene are MNHEY and SVGEGT. Trimming shortened V by 0 bases and J by 4 bases, and 12 bases separated the two germline ends. CDR3 length: 15 amino acids.

With respect to this clonotype: Because the CDR3 is missing its conserved closing phenylalanine or tryptophan, this is likely a read error. The rearrangement uses TRBV7-6 and TRBJ1-2, with no clear D. CDR3 length equals 14 residues. CDR1 is SGHVS and CDR2 is FNYEAQ in the germline V gene. Trimming took 1 base from V and 3 from J, leaving 9 bases between them. The CDR3, as DNA: TGTGCCAGCAGCTTAGACGGCCACTACTATGGCTACACCTCC. Translated, it gives CASSLDGHYYGYTS.